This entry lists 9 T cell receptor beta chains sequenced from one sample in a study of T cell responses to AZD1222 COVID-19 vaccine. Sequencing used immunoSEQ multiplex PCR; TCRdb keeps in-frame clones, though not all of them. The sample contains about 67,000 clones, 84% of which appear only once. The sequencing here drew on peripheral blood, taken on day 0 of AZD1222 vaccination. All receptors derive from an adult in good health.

The CDR3 bases are TGTGCCAGCTCACCAGGGGGAGACTATGGCTACACCTTC. Translated: CASSPGGDYGYTF. The chain combines TRBV18 with TRBJ1-2; possible D gene TRBD1, 5 bases. V dropped 2 bases and J dropped 3 bases, with 7 bases sitting between them. CDR1 is KGHSH and CDR2 is LQKENI in the germline V gene. CDR3 length: 13 amino acids.

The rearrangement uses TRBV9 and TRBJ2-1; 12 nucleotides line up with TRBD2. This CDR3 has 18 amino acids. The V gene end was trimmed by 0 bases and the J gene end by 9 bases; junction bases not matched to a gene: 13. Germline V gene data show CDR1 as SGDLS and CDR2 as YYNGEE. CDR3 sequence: CASSVALTSSGGAIEQFF. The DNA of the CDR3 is TGTGCCAGCAGCGTAGCCCTCACATCTAGCGGGGGGGCCATTGAGCAGTTCTTC.

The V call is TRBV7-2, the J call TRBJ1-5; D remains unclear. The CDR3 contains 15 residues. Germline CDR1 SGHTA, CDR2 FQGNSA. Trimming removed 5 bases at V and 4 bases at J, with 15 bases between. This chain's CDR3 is CASSPLGVANQPQHF. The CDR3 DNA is TGTGCCAGCAGCCCCCTCGGGGTGGCGAATCAGCCCCAGCATTTT.

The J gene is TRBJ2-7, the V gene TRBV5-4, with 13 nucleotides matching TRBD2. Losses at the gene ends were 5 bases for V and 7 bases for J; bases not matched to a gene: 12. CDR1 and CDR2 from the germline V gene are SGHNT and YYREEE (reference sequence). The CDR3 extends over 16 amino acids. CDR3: CASRSGLAGARWEQYF. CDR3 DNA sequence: TGTGCCAGCAGATCTGGACTAGCGGGGGCCAGGTGGGAGCAGTACTTC.

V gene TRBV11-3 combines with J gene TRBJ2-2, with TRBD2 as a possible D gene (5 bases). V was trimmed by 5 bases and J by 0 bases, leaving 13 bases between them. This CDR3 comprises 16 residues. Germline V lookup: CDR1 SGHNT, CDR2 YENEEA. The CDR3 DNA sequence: TGTGCCAGCAGCCGCGGTGGAGGTGCGAACACCGGGGAGCTGTTTTTT. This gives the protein CASSRGGGANTGELFF.

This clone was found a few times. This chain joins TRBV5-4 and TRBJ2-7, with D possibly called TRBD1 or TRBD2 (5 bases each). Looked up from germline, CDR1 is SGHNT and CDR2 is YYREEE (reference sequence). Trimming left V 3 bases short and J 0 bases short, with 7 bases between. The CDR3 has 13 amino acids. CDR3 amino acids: CASSWDLSYEQYF. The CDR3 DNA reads TGTGCCAGCAGCTGGGACCTCTCCTACGAGCAGTACTTC.

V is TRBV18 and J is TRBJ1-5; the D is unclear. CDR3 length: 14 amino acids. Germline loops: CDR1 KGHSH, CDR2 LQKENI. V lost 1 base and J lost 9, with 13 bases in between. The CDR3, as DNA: TGTGCCAGCTCACCACGCGGTCGCCAAGGGCCCCAGCATTTT. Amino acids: CASSPRGRQGPQHF.

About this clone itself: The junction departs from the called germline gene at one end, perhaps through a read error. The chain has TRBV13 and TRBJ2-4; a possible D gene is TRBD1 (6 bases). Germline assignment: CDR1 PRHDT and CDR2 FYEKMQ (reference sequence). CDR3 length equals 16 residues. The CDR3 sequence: CASNLGQLVSKNIQYF. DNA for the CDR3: TGTGCCAGCAACTTAGGACAGCTGGTATCCAAAAACATTCAGTACTTC.

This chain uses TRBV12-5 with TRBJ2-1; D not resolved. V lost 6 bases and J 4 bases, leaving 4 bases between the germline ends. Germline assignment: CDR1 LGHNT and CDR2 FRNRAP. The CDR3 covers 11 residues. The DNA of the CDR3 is TGTGCTAGTGGCAGTTACAATGAGCAGTTCTTC. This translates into CASGSYNEQFF.